A selection of T cell receptor beta chains follows, all from one sample in a study of T cell responses to AZD1222 COVID-19 vaccine. TCRdb keeps only in-frame clones here, not all; method: immunoSEQ multiplex PCR. The sample records roughly 25,000 clones, about 85% being singletons. The sequencing here drew on peripheral blood, taken 28 days after the second AZD1222 dose. The receptors shown here come from an adult who received the AZD1222 COVID-19 vaccine. The CDR3 runs from the conserved cysteine through the conserved F or W. D genes are given only for firm matches. Expanded clones get a size class; other rows say once, few or many, or leave the size out.

d_gene	j_gene	abundance	v_gene	len	CDR3nt	CDR3aa
.	TRBJ2-7	.	TRBV5-4	15	TGTGCCAGCAGCCCCGGAGGTAGTAGGTCCTACGAGCAGTACTTC	CASSPGGSRSYEQYF
.	TRBJ1-6	.	TRBV28	14	TGTGCCAGCAGTTTGCACAACTATAATTCACCCCTCCACTTT	CASSLHNYNSPLHF
TRBD1	TRBJ1-1	.	TRBV3-1/TRBV3-2	13	TGTCCAGACCCACAGGGGGCGGACACTGAAGCTTTCTTT	CPDPQGADTEAFF
.	TRBJ2-1	.	TRBV11-2	16	TGTGCCAGCAGCTTGGTCCTAGCCTTCCCCTACAATGAGCAGTTCTTC	CASSLVLAFPYNEQFF
TRBD1	TRBJ2-1	once	TRBV28	15	TGTGCCAGCACCAAACCTGGACAGGGTAGGGATGAGCAGTTCTTC	CASTKPGQGRDEQFF
.	TRBJ2-3	.	TRBV9	14	TGTGCCAGCAACATTGGGGGGAGCACAGATACGCAGTATTTT	CASNIGGSTDTQYF
.	TRBJ2-3	once	TRBV5-1	14	TGCGCCAGCAGTCGGGAGCCTAGCACAGATACGCAGTATTTT	CASSREPSTDTQYF
.	TRBJ2-3	.	TRBV10-3	14	TGTGCCATCAGCCCACCCACAGATTCTGATACGCAGTATTTT	CAISPPTDSDTQYF
.	TRBJ2-1	.	TRBV25-1	13	TGTGCCAGCAGTGTGGGGGGGCTCCTTGAGCAGTTCTTC	CASSVGGLLEQFF
TRBD2	TRBJ2-7	.	TRBV5-5	15	TGTGCCAGCAGCTTCGGGACTAGCGGGGTGTACGAGCAGTACTTC	CASSFGTSGVYEQYF
TRBD1	TRBJ1-2	.	TRBV28	15	TGTGCCAGCAGTTTATCAGTGACAGGGGGCGTTGGCTACACCTTC	CASSLSVTGGVGYTF
.	TRBJ1-2	.	TRBV5-4	15	TGTGCCAGCAATAAGGACGCCCCTGGTAACTATGGCTACACCTTC	CASNKDAPGNYGYTF
.	TRBJ1-1	.	TRBV5-1	13	TGCGCCAGCAGCTTCGACCCGAACACTGAAGCTTTCTTT	CASSFDPNTEAFF
TRBD2	TRBJ2-3	.	TRBV11-3	18	TGTGCCAGCAGCTTAGGGGCTAGCGGGGGAGTCGGCACAGATACGCAGTATTTT	CASSLGASGGVGTDTQYF
.	TRBJ1-3	.	TRBV5-4	16	TGTGCCAGCAGCTCGGTGGGGCCCGCGGATATAGACACCATATATTTT	CASSSVGPADIDTIYF
.	TRBJ1-6	.	TRBV5-1	14	TGCGCCAGCAGCCCCGGGACTTCCGATTCACCCCTCCACTTT	CASSPGTSDSPLHF
.	TRBJ1-2	.	TRBV3-1/TRBV3-2	15	TGTGCCAGCAGCCAAGGTGGATACTCTAACTATGGCTACACCTTC	CASSQGGYSNYGYTF
.	TRBJ1-1	.	TRBV15	18	TGTGCCACCAGCTTATCCCCCCGGGGGAGGCAGGGGCGAGAGGGAGCTTTCTTT	CATSLSPRGRQGREGAFF
.	TRBJ1-2	.	TRBV5-4	14	TGTGCCAGCAGCTTGGCAGGGGATAGGTCTGGCTACACCTTC	CASSLAGDRSGYTF
TRBD1	TRBJ1-5	few	TRBV29-1	14	TGCAGCGCTACTTTGGGGGCAGGGGGGCAGCCCCAGCATTTT	CSATLGAGGQPQHF
.	TRBJ2-2	.	TRBV10-3	14	TGTGCCATCGGGACGGTTCAAAACACCGGGGAGCTGTTTTTT	CAIGTVQNTGELFF
.	TRBJ2-2	.	TRBV30	16	TGTGCCTGGAGTGTACAGAGAGGGTGGGGTACCGGGGAGCTGTTTTTT	CAWSVQRGWGTGELFF